This TCR beta chain emerged from a study of CD8 T cells in Susac syndrome. Germline-derived CDR1 and CDR2 are SGHRS and YFSETQ. V dropped 0 bases and J dropped 3 bases, with 25 bases sitting between them. The CDR3 is 19 amino acids. Random hexamers were used to reverse transcribe about 0.45 to 1 ug of RNA. TCRdb passed the immunoSEQ multiplex PCR reads through MiXCR, listing each CDR3 protein once. The sample yields about 180,000 distinct CDR3 sequences, 85% to 95% seen once. The V gene is TRBV5-1, the J gene TRBJ2-7, with D perhaps TRBD1 (7 bases). The sequenced sample was CD8+ T cells from PBMCs. The source of this sequence is a human donor with multiple sclerosis. CDR3 bases: TGCGCCAGCAGCTTGGCAGGGGGAGGACTGGGTTCCCGCCACTACGAGCAGTACTTC. Translating gives CASSLAGGGLGSRHYEQYF.